The 3 T cell receptor beta chains reported below all come from one sample, sequenced in a study of cytomegalovirus exposure and HLA in healthy donors. This PCR relied on a set of 60 Vbeta primers and 13 Jbeta primers. Using immunoSEQ multiplex PCR, the repertoire was profiled, and TCRdb retains in-frame clones only, with some absent. The repertoire holds approximately 110,000 clones, with roughly 68% as singletons. The specimen was PBMCs. These receptor sequences come from a man younger than 40 in good health and CMV-seropositive.

The chain uses TRBV5-1 and TRBJ1-1; D is undetermined. The V and J ends lost 0 bases and 6 bases respectively, with 9 bases between them. Per germline, CDR1 SGHRS and CDR2 YFSETQ. This CDR3 has 13 amino acids. The CDR3, as DNA: TGCGCCAGCAGCTTGGGCCAGCGGGCTGAAGCTTTCTTT. Its protein is CASSLGQRAEAFF.

The table lists this clone with a few counts. The chain recombines TRBV19 with TRBJ2-1; 9 bases fit TRBD2. The CDR3 has 16 amino acids. Losses at the gene ends were 6 bases for V and 0 bases for J; bases not matched to a gene: 6. CDR1 and CDR2 (germline): LNHDA, SQIVND (reference sequence). CDR3 sequence: CASRGGGGSSYNEQFF. The CDR3 DNA is TGTGCCAGTAGAGGCGGGGGGGGCAGCTCCTACAATGAGCAGTTCTTC.

The rearrangement joins TRBV9 to TRBJ2-7; D unclear. This CDR3 contains 12 residues. V dropped 4 bases and J dropped 6 bases, with 11 bases sitting between them. Germline CDR1 reads SGDLS; CDR2 reads YYNGEE. The CDR3 region is CASSPNSIEQYF. In DNA form, the CDR3 reads TGTGCCAGCAGCCCGAATAGTATCGAGCAGTACTTC.